These 6 T cell receptor beta chains were all obtained from the same sample, sequenced in a study of Graves' ophthalmopathy and Graves' hyperthyroidism. Amplifying from RNA transcripts, the study obtained TCR beta CDR3 regions. HTBI primers were used in a first-round RT-PCR, which preceded a second-round multiplex PCR. Via MiXCR, TCRdb re-called the multiplex PCR reads, giving one row per CDR3 protein. Here the sample spans about 500,000 distinct CDR3 sequences, around an eighth being singletons. The sample consisted of blood. The receptors were sampled from a woman under 40 with Graves' ophthalmopathy.

This rearrangement joins TRBV5-1 to TRBJ1-2; a weak D match, TRBD1 (6 bases). With 2 bases removed from V and 2 bases from J, the gap between germline ends came to 10 bases. This CDR3 spans 14 amino acids. CDR1 is SGHRS and CDR2 is YFSETQ in the germline V gene. CDR3 DNA: TGCGCCAGCAGCTTCTACAGGGAAAACTATGGCTACACCTTC. Its translation: CASSFYRENYGYTF.

This clonotype was detected ten times or more. At one boundary the junction diverges from the germline segment, which might be a read error. This chain connects TRBV2 to TRBJ2-4, with 10 bases matching TRBD2. The germline V gene has CDR1 SNHLY and CDR2 FYNNEI. This CDR3 is built from 16 residues. The CDR3 coding sequence is TGTGCCAGCAGGGAGTGGACTAGCGGAGCCAAAAACATTAAGTACTTC. Translating gives CASREWTSGAKNIKYF. Combining the CDR3 with reference TRBV2 and TRBJ2-4 gives the whole variable domain EPEVTQTPSHQVTQMGQEVILRCVPISNHLYFYWYRQILGQKVEFLVSFYNNEISEKSEIFDDQFSVERPDGSNFTLKIRSTKLEDSAMYFCASREWTSGAKNIKYFGAGTRLSVL.

The rearrangement joins TRBV11-2 to TRBJ2-5; D uncertain. The CDR3 totals 13 residues. Germline loops: CDR1 SGHAT, CDR2 FQNNGV. Trimming took 5 bases from V and 10 from J, leaving 17 bases between them. This CDR3 is CASSPRDQGIQYF. CDR3 in DNA: TGTGCCAGCAGCCCGCGTGACCAAGGGATCCAGTACTTC.

This clonotype was counted many times. The rearrangement links TRBV6-1 to TRBJ1-2, with TRBD1 as a possible D gene (5 bases). Trimming left V 6 bases short and J 9 bases short, with 17 bases between. This CDR3 has 13 amino acids. Germline-derived CDR1 and CDR2 are MNHNS and SASEGT. DNA of the CDR3: TGTGCCAGCAGGGCCGGGACTGGGGTCAGCTACACCTTC. Protein sequence: CASRAGTGVSYTF.

This clonotype occurred many times. J is TRBJ2-7 and V is TRBV20-1, with 7 nucleotides matching TRBD1. The CDR3 runs 14 residues. The trim removed 5 bases at V and 2 bases at J, leaving 9 bases unmatched. CDR1 DFQATT and CDR2 SNEGSKA come from the germline V gene (reference sequence). The CDR3 spells CSADRDSSAYEQYF. CDR3 nucleotides: TGCAGTGCTGACCGGGACAGTTCGGCCTACGAGCAGTACTTC.

The CDR3 DNA follows: TGTGCCAGCAGAGCTAACCGGGACACATATGGCTACACCTTC. Translating it yields CASRANRDTYGYTF. This chain joins TRBV27 and TRBJ1-2; D may be TRBD1 (6 bases). Germline V gene sequence: CDR1 MNHEY, CDR2 SMNVEV (reference sequence). Deletions cut 6 bases from V and 5 bases from J, with 16 bases between. This CDR3 is 14 amino acids long.